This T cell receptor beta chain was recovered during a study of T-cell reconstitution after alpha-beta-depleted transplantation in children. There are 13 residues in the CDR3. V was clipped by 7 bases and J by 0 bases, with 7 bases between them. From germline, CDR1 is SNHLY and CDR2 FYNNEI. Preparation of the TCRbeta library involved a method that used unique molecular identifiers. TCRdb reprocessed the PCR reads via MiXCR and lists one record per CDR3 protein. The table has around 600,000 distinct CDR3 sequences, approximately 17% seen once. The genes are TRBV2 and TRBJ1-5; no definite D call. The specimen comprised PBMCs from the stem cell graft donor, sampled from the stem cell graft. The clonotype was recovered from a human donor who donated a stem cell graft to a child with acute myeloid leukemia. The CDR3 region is CASTQNSNQPQHF. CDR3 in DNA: TGTGCCAGCACGCAAAATAGCAATCAGCCCCAGCATTTT.